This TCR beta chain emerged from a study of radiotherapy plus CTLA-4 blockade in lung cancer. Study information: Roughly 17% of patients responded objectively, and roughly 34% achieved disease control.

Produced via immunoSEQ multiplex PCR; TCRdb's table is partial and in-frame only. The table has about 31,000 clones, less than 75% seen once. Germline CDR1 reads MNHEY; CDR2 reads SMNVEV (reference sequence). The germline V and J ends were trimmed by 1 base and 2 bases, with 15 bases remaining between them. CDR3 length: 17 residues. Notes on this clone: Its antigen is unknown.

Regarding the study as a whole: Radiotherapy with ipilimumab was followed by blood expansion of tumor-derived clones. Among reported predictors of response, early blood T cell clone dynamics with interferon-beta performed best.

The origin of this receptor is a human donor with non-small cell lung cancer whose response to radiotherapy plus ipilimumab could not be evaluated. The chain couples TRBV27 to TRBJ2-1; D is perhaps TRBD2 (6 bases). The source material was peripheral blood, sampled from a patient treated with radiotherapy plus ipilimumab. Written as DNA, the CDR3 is TGTGCCAGCAGTTTATTTGGAGTAGCGGAGACCTACAATGAGCAGTTCTTC. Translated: CASSLFGVAETYNEQFF.